The 23 T cell receptor beta chains in this list originate from one sample, sequenced in a study of blood T cell repertoires in COVID-19. Method: immunoSEQ multiplex PCR; TCRdb's copy keeps in-frame clones and lacks some. The sample contains about 84,000 clones, about 83% of which appear only once. The sample was peripheral blood. These receptors were obtained from a woman older than 75 with acute or convalescent COVID-19.

The V gene is TRBV27, the J gene TRBJ2-6; 11 positions agree with TRBD2. Trimming removed 4 bases from V and 4 bases from J; junction bases left unmatched: 18. The CDR3 has 21 amino acids. Germline loops: CDR1 MNHEY, CDR2 SMNVEV (reference sequence). This CDR3 reads CASSSSRPGLAVGMGANVLTF. The DNA for the CDR3 is TGTGCCAGCAGTTCTTCCCGACCGGGACTAGCGGTAGGGATGGGGGCCAACGTCCTGACTTTC.

This clone was detected once. The chain carries TRBV28 and TRBJ1-1, with D possibly TRBD1 on 5 matching bases. Germline values: CDR1 MDHEN, CDR2 SYDVKM. The CDR3 runs to 16 residues. Trimming pared 6 bases from V and 6 bases from J, leaving 23 bases between. The CDR3 sequence: CASRGVGRGKGSEAFF. In DNA form, the CDR3 reads TGTGCCAGCAGGGGAGTCGGGAGGGGAAAGGGATCTGAAGCTTTCTTT. The full variable domain, in which reference TRBV28 and TRBJ1-1 provide the parts outside the CDR3, is DVKVTQSSRYLVKRTGEKVFLECVQDMDHENMFWYRQDPGLGLRLIYFSYDVKMKEKGDIPEGYSVSREKKERFSLILESASTNQTSMYLCASRGVGRGKGSEAFFGQGTRLTVV.

The rearrangement uses TRBV12-3 or TRBV12-4 and TRBJ1-5, with a tentative D call TRBD1 (6 bases). Trimming cost V 5 bases and J 5 bases, with 10 bases left between them. The CDR3 loop spans 13 amino acids. The CDR3 region is CASSTGIHQPQHF. The CDR3 DNA is TGTGCCAGCAGTACAGGGATCCATCAGCCCCAGCATTTT.

This clone showed up just a few times. The V and J genes are TRBV7-9 and TRBJ2-3, with D possibly being TRBD1 (6 bases). V dropped 6 bases and J dropped 7 bases, with 17 bases sitting between them. Germline CDR1 is SEHNR and CDR2 is FQNEAQ (reference sequence). This CDR3 has 14 residues. CDR3 DNA: TGTGCCAGCAGTTTGACAGGTCCCCCTTATACGCAGTATTTT. Protein product: CASSLTGPPYTQYF.

This chain uses TRBV10-2 with TRBJ2-1, with 15 positions matching TRBD2. The CDR3 extends over 15 amino acids. Germline V gives CDR1 WSHSY, CDR2 SAAADI. J lost 8 bases, V lost 6 bases, and 5 bases had no gene match. CDR3 protein: CASRTGTSGRYEQFF. The CDR3 DNA sequence: TGCGCCAGCAGGACCGGGACTAGCGGGAGGTATGAGCAGTTCTTC.

V is TRBV6-6 and J is TRBJ2-3; D is unresolved. Germline V gene sequence: CDR1 MNHNY, CDR2 SVGAGI (reference sequence). With 4 bases removed from V and 2 bases from J, the gap between germline ends came to 10 bases. This CDR3 has 14 amino acids. CDR3 amino acids: CASSLLRNTDTQYF. The CDR3 nucleotides are TGTGCCAGCAGTTTGCTGCGAAACACAGATACGCAGTATTTT.

V usage is TRBV9 and J usage is TRBJ2-3; possible D gene TRBD1, 6 bases. Trimming cost V 0 bases and J 5 bases, with 10 bases left between them. Germline values: CDR1 SGDLS, CDR2 YYNGEE. This CDR3 contains 14 residues. In DNA, the CDR3 is TGTGCCAGCAGCGTAGACAGGGCGATAGATACGCAGTATTTT. Translation: CASSVDRAIDTQYF.

This clone has a single count. Within the sample, other DNA sequences also encode this same CDR3. The CDR3 DNA is TGTGCCAGCAGTTACTCGACCGGGGGGTACGAGCAGTACTTC. This gives the protein CASSYSTGGYEQYF. The rearrangement links TRBV6-5 to TRBJ2-7; 7 positions agree with TRBD2. Germline V gene data show CDR1 as MNHEY and CDR2 as SVGAGI. V shed 0 bases, J shed 4 bases, and the junction held 3 bases outside the gene matches. The CDR3 is 14 amino acids.

The V and J genes are TRBV7-2 and TRBJ2-1; 7 nucleotides agree with TRBD1. There are 14 residues in the CDR3. Looked up from germline, CDR1 is SGHTA and CDR2 is FQGNSA. The V gene end was trimmed by 8 bases and the J gene end by 4 bases; junction bases not matched to a gene: 8. CDR3 protein: CASLEGQLYNEQFF. For the CDR3, the DNA is TGTGCCAGCCTCGAGGGACAGTTATACAATGAGCAGTTCTTC.

This rearrangement joins TRBV29-1 to TRBJ1-5, with 11 bases lining up with TRBD1. Germline trimming cut 5 bases from V and 11 bases from J; bases unmatched to any gene: 17. The CDR3 loop spans 16 amino acids. Germline CDR1 SQVTM, CDR2 ANQGSEA. The CDR3 DNA is TGCAGCGTTTTGAATTTTTCGGGACAGGGGGTCCAAGCCCAGCATTTT. Translating it yields CSVLNFSGQGVQAQHF.

J is TRBJ2-7 and V is TRBV10-3; 9 bases fit TRBD2. V trimming: 0 bases; J trimming: 0 bases; junction bases outside the gene matches: 3. The CDR3 contains 16 residues. Per germline, CDR1 ENHRY and CDR2 SYGVKD. CDR3 in amino acids: CAISESSGGSSYEQYF. DNA of the CDR3: TGTGCCATCAGTGAGTCGAGCGGGGGGAGCTCCTACGAGCAGTACTTC.

The chain recombines TRBV6-6 with TRBJ2-1; 8 nucleotides match TRBD2. J was trimmed by 5 bases and V by 3 bases; bases with no gene match: 3. The CDR3 is made up of 14 amino acids. In germline, CDR1 is MNHNY, CDR2 SVGAGI (reference sequence). CDR3 coding DNA: TGTGCCAGCAGTTATTGGACTAGCCACAATGAGCAGTTCTTC. This codes for CASSYWTSHNEQFF.

The V and J genes are TRBV2 and TRBJ1-5; 12 bases align to TRBD1. Germline loops: CDR1 SNHLY, CDR2 FYNNEI. J was trimmed by 6 bases and V by 3 bases; bases with no gene match: 3. This CDR3 contains 15 residues. This CDR3 is CASSEGTGGFQPQHF. The CDR3 nucleotides read TGTGCCAGCAGTGAGGGGACAGGGGGCTTTCAGCCCCAGCATTTT.

V is TRBV6-2 or TRBV6-3 and J is TRBJ2-1, with TRBD2 matching over 7 bases. The CDR3 covers 15 residues. The V gene's germline CDR1 is MNHEY and CDR2 SVGEGT. Losses at the gene ends were 2 bases for V and 2 bases for J; bases not matched to a gene: 3. DNA for the CDR3: TGTGCCAGCAGTTACGACGGGAGGACCTACAATGAGCAGTTCTTC. This gives the protein CASSYDGRTYNEQFF.

The rearrangement joins TRBV6-1 to TRBJ2-7; 8 bases map to TRBD1. With 2 bases clipped from V and 5 bases from J, the junction kept 8 bases outside the gene matches. The CDR3 runs to 15 residues. Germline-derived CDR1 and CDR2 are MNHNS and SASEGT. This CDR3 is CASSEYRTGTDEQYF. In nucleotides, the CDR3 is TGTGCCAGCAGTGAATACCGGACAGGGACCGACGAGCAGTACTTC.

V and J are TRBV20-1 and TRBJ2-5, with D unresolved. The germline V gene has CDR1 DFQATT and CDR2 SNEGSKA (reference sequence). Trimming removed 4 bases from V and 4 bases from J, with 7 bases in between. CDR3 size: 11 residues. DNA for the CDR3: TGCAGTGCTACGTTCTTAGAGACCCAGTACTTC. It yields the protein CSATFLETQYF.

This rearrangement joins TRBV3-1 (or the pseudogene TRBV3-2) to TRBJ2-7, with 10 bases aligning to TRBD1. Germline-derived CDR1 and CDR2 are LGHDT and YNNKEL (reference sequence). V shed 2 bases, J shed 11 bases, and the junction held 3 bases outside the gene matches. CDR3 length: 12 amino acids. The CDR3 is CASSQYGQGEYF. CDR3 coding DNA: TGTGCCAGCAGCCAATACGGACAGGGGGAGTACTTC.

J is TRBJ2-5 and V is TRBV9, with D tentatively TRBD2 (5 bases). The CDR3 runs to 12 residues. Trimming left V 4 bases short and J 5 bases short, with 9 bases between. Germline loops: CDR1 SGDLS, CDR2 YYNGEE. The CDR3 loop is CASSPRGETQYF. Here the CDR3 DNA reads TGTGCCAGCAGCCCCCGCGGGGAGACCCAGTACTTC.

The J gene is TRBJ2-3, the V gene TRBV19; no reliable D call. Trimming left V 3 bases short and J 1 base short, with 8 bases between. CDR3 length: 14 amino acids. Germline lookup yields CDR1 LNHDA and CDR2 SQIVND (reference sequence). The CDR3: CASSMGQGTDTQYF. CDR3 bases: TGTGCCAGTAGTATGGGCCAGGGCACAGATACGCAGTATTTT. The full variable domain, rest sourced from reference TRBV19 and TRBJ2-3, is DGGITQSPKYLFRKEGQNVTLSCEQNLNHDAMYWYRQDPGQGLRLIYYSQIVNDFQKGDIAEGYSVSREKKESFPLTVTSAQKNPTAFYLCASSMGQGTDTQYFGPGTRLTVL.

This clone was detected once. The rearrangement links TRBV6-5 to TRBJ2-5; D possibly corresponds to TRBD2 (5 bases). The CDR3 spans 12 residues. Germline V gives CDR1 MNHEY, CDR2 SVGAGI. V lost 7 bases and J 5 bases, leaving 11 bases between the germline ends. The CDR3 bases are TGTGCCAGCACCAACTCGGGGGAGACCCAGTACTTC. Protein: CASTNSGETQYF.

V is TRBV7-2 and J is TRBJ1-1; D perhaps matches TRBD1 (6 bases). The V gene's germline CDR1 is SGHTA and CDR2 FQGNSA. Trimming removed 1 base from V and 5 bases from J, with 11 bases in between. The CDR3 totals 14 residues. CDR3 protein: CASSLDSGVTEAFF. The DNA for the CDR3 is TGTGCCAGCAGCTTAGATTCAGGGGTGACTGAAGCTTTCTTT.

The J gene is TRBJ2-2, the V gene TRBV6-6; possible D gene TRBD1, 5 bases. CDR3 length equals 15 residues. CDR1 MNHNY and CDR2 SVGAGI come from the germline V gene (reference sequence). The V gene lost 7 bases and the J gene lost 3 bases, with 15 bases spanning the gap. CDR3 DNA sequence: TGTGCCAGCACCCTACCCCAGGGCGACACCGGGGAGCTGTTTTTT. It yields the protein CASTLPQGDTGELFF.

The rearrangement uses TRBV6-1 and TRBJ1-2, with D perhaps TRBD1 (6 bases). CDR1 and CDR2 (germline): MNHNS, SASEGT. With 1 base removed from V and 8 bases from J, the gap between germline ends came to 11 bases. The CDR3 has 13 residues. The CDR3 sequence is CASSEDRARGYTF. The CDR3 DNA sequence: TGTGCCAGCAGTGAAGACAGGGCTCGGGGCTACACCTTC.